This TCR beta chain originates from a study of cytomegalovirus exposure and HLA in healthy donors. Unmatched junction bases numbered 6, after V lost 4 bases and J lost 6 bases. Germline V gives CDR1 MGHDK, CDR2 SYGVNS. The CDR3 spans 14 residues. The donors gave bone marrow, and they were healthy. Primers: 60 Vbeta forward and 13 Jbeta reverse. The assay was immunoSEQ multiplex PCR, and TCRdb's table has in-frame clones only and misses some. The sample shows about 180,000 clones, just under 80% of them seen only once. The sequence was collected from a woman aged 25 to 45 in good health and CMV-seronegative. The chain has TRBV25-1 and TRBJ2-1; 7 nucleotides match TRBD1. Sequencing was carried out using PBMCs. The CDR3 is CASSVTGAPNEQFF. The CDR3 DNA sequence: TGTGCCAGCAGTGTCACAGGGGCCCCCAATGAGCAGTTCTTC.